This is a list of T cell receptor beta chains from one sample in a study of human T cells and chemical hapten exposure. TCRdb itself ran the RACE reads through MiXCR, one entry per CDR3 protein. The table has roughly 380,000 distinct CDR3 sequences, roughly 5% seen once; the top ten hold around 2.6%. The sequences come from whole blood, collected in connection with sensitization to the hapten diphenylcyclopropenone (DPC). The receptors here all came from a woman aged 45-65 years with alopecia areata. Some clones in this sample may be carry-over from other donors' samples. Each CDR3 is given with its conserved first and last residue. D genes are given only for firm matches. The size of a clone is reported for some rows only, either as once, few or many, or as a class for expanded clones.

v_gene	abundance	j_gene	d_gene	CDR3aa	CDR3nt
TRBV6-5	NA	TRBJ2-5	TRBD2	CASSYSKATSVPETQYF	TGTGCCAGCAGTTACTCGAAGGCGACTAGCGTTCCCGAGACCCAGTACTTC
TRBV7-9	few	TRBJ2-7	NA	CASSPGGVSSYEQYF	TGTGCCAGCAGTCCCGGCGGGGTCAGCTCCTACGAGCAGTACTTC
TRBV12-3/TRBV12-4	NA	TRBJ1-2	TRBD1	CASSLRDRNYGYTF	TGTGCCAGCAGTTTGAGGGACAGGAACTATGGCTACACCTTC
TRBV30	NA	TRBJ1-1	NA	CAWRTGMNTEAFF	TGTGCCTGGAGAACAGGGATGAACACTGAAGCTTTCTTT
TRBV29-1	many	TRBJ1-3	NA	CSVAKSSGNTIYF	TGCAGCGTTGCAAAGAGCTCTGGAAACACCATATATTTT
TRBV29-1	many	TRBJ2-1	TRBD1	CSVSLGTGVQQFF	TGCAGCGTTTCCTTAGGGACAGGGGTACAGCAGTTCTTC
TRBV14	few	TRBJ1-1	NA	CASSQDGGGAAKAFF	TGTGCCAGCAGCCAAGATGGGGGCGGGGCAGCTAAAGCTTTCTTT
TRBV2	few	TRBJ1-5	NA	CASSEGQGQPQHF	TGTGCCAGCAGTGAAGGGCAGGGCCAGCCCCAGCATTTT
TRBV20-1	many	TRBJ2-7	TRBD2	CSAIPGGTYEQYF	TGCAGTGCTATACCGGGAGGGACCTACGAGCAGTACTTC
TRBV30	many	TRBJ2-7	NA	CAAGHYEQYF	TGTGCTGCCGGACACTACGAGCAGTACTTC
TRBV20-1	NA	TRBJ2-6	NA	CSAGTSGVTGANVLTF	TGCAGTGCTGGGACTTCAGGGGTTACCGGGGCCAACGTCCTGACTTTC
TRBV6-1	many	TRBJ2-7	NA	CASSEWRGLEQYF	TGTGCCAGCAGTGAATGGCGGGGGCTTGAGCAGTACTTC
TRBV29-1	NA	TRBJ2-2	NA	CSVVEGGNPGELFF	TGCAGCGTTGTGGAGGGGGGGAATCCCGGGGAGCTGTTTTTT
TRBV12-3/TRBV12-4	NA	TRBJ1-5	NA	CASSFSRGSNQPQHF	TGTGCCAGCAGTTTCTCCAGGGGCAGCAATCAGCCCCAGCATTTT
TRBV24-1	NA	TRBJ1-1	TRBD1	CATSAILNLDREGDNTEAFF	TGTGCCACCAGTGCTATCCTCAATTTGGACAGGGAAGGGGATAACACTGAAGCTTTCTTT
TRBV12-3/TRBV12-4	NA	TRBJ1-2	NA	CASSSSRPTIYGYTF	TGTGCCAGCAGTTCGAGTCGTCCGACCATCTATGGCTACACCTTC
TRBV11-2	many	TRBJ2-7	NA	CASSVLRDGKREQYF	TGTGCCAGCAGCGTTCTTCGGGACGGAAAACGCGAGCAGTACTTC
TRBV9	NA	TRBJ2-3	TRBD1	CASSTRQGWTSTDTQYF	TGTGCCAGCAGCACCAGACAGGGGTGGACAAGTACAGATACGCAGTATTTT
TRBV18	few	TRBJ2-1	NA	CASYAPGQGTSRSSYNEQFF	TGTGCCAGCTACGCGCCGGGACAGGGGACTAGCCGGAGCTCCTACAATGAGCAGTTCTTC
TRBV10-3	NA	TRBJ2-7	NA	CAISEGQAENF	TGTGCCATCAGTGAGGGGCAGGCAGAGAACTTC
TRBV12-3/TRBV12-4	few	TRBJ2-3	TRBD2	CASSLGTGGGRSTDTQYF	TGTGCCAGCAGTTTAGGTACTGGAGGCGGGAGGAGCACAGATACGCAGTATTTT
TRBV5-1	many	TRBJ2-2	NA	CASSLGITGELFF	TGCGCCAGCAGCTTGGGAATCACCGGGGAGCTGTTTTTT
TRBV4-2	many	TRBJ2-1	TRBD2	CASSGYRTSGRAAEQFF	TGTGCCAGCAGCGGGTACCGGACTAGCGGGAGGGCCGCTGAGCAGTTCTTC
TRBV24-1	few	TRBJ1-5	NA	CATSDFEGQPQHF	TGTGCCACCAGTGATTTTGAAGGTCAGCCCCAGCATTTT
TRBV5-4	many	TRBJ2-1	NA	CASSLGVTANNEQFF	TGTGCCAGCAGCTTGGGGGTAACAGCAAACAATGAGCAGTTCTTC
TRBV2	many	TRBJ1-3	NA	CASSEGATSGNTIYF	TGTGCCAGCAGTGAAGGGGCAACCTCTGGAAACACCATATATTTT
TRBV20-1	NA	TRBJ1-6	NA	CSAIRQAWGKPLHF	TGCAGTGCCATAAGACAGGCCTGGGGGAAACCCCTCCACTTT